Listed below are T cell receptor beta chains from one sample, sequenced in a study of T cell responses to AZD1222 COVID-19 vaccine. Libraries were prepared by immunoSEQ multiplex PCR; TCRdb keeps only in-frame clonotypes and omits some of them. The sample shows 120,000 or so clones, around 87% of them seen only once. The source was peripheral blood, collected on day 0 of AZD1222 vaccination. These receptors were collected from an adult in good health. Both conserved end residues are part of each CDR3. A D gene is named only where the DNA matches it firmly. Rows give clone size only sometimes, using once, few, many, or a class for an expanded clone.

abundance: .
v_gene: TRBV7-8
j_gene: TRBJ2-7
d_gene: TRBD2
CDR3aa: CASSKIAGAREQYF
CDR3nt: TGTGCCAGCAGCAAAATAGCGGGAGCTAGGGAGCAGTACTTC

abundance: few
v_gene: TRBV28
j_gene: TRBJ1-2
d_gene: TRBD1
CDR3aa: CASSSRLFQGGGYTF
CDR3nt: TGTGCCAGCAGCTCCCGTTTGTTCCAGGGGGGTGGCTACACCTTC

abundance: .
v_gene: TRBV2
j_gene: TRBJ1-2
d_gene: .
CDR3aa: CASSVQADYGYTF
CDR3nt: TGTGCCAGCAGTGTACAGGCCGACTATGGCTACACCTTC

abundance: .
v_gene: TRBV2
j_gene: TRBJ2-2
d_gene: TRBD1
CDR3aa: CASSYGQGPTGELFF
CDR3nt: TGTGCCAGCAGTTATGGACAGGGACCCACCGGGGAGCTGTTTTTT

abundance: .
v_gene: TRBV7-9
j_gene: TRBJ2-1
d_gene: TRBD2
CDR3aa: CASSLFRTSARYSYNEQFF
CDR3nt: TGTGCCAGCAGCTTATTTAGGACTAGCGCAAGATACTCCTACAATGAGCAGTTCTTC

abundance: .
v_gene: TRBV18
j_gene: TRBJ2-4
d_gene: .
CDR3aa: CASSPPENIFIQYF
CDR3nt: TGTGCCAGCTCACCACCGGAGAACATCTTCATTCAGTACTTC

abundance: few
v_gene: TRBV18
j_gene: TRBJ1-1
d_gene: TRBD1
CDR3aa: CASSRNPQGQGTEAFF
CDR3nt: TGTGCCAGCTCAAGAAATCCCCAGGGACAGGGGACTGAAGCTTTCTTT

abundance: .
v_gene: TRBV7-9
j_gene: TRBJ1-5
d_gene: TRBD1
CDR3aa: CASSLSLTGGGNQPQHF
CDR3nt: TGTGCCAGCAGCCTCTCCTTGACAGGGGGTGGTAATCAGCCCCAGCATTTT

abundance: .
v_gene: TRBV19
j_gene: TRBJ1-2
d_gene: .
CDR3aa: CASSIPGGRGYTF
CDR3nt: TGTGCCAGTAGTATCCCAGGAGGCAGGGGCTACACCTTC

abundance: .
v_gene: TRBV18
j_gene: TRBJ1-2
d_gene: .
CDR3aa: CASSGTYGYTF
CDR3nt: TGTGCCAGCTCAGGGACGTATGGCTACACCTTC

abundance: .
v_gene: TRBV7-2
j_gene: TRBJ2-7
d_gene: .
CDR3aa: CASSSYYEQYF
CDR3nt: TGTGCCAGCAGCTCCTACTACGAGCAGTACTTC

abundance: once
v_gene: TRBV6-5
j_gene: TRBJ1-6
d_gene: TRBD1
CDR3aa: CASRLGGQGNSPLHF
CDR3nt: TGTGCCAGCCGTTTGGGCGGACAGGGGAATTCACCCCTCCACTTT

abundance: .
v_gene: TRBV18
j_gene: TRBJ2-5
d_gene: TRBD1
CDR3aa: CASSQTTGSQETQYF
CDR3nt: TGTGCCAGCTCCCAGACGACAGGGTCCCAAGAGACCCAGTACTTC

abundance: .
v_gene: TRBV29-1
j_gene: TRBJ2-7
d_gene: .
CDR3aa: CSVEVTDYEQYF
CDR3nt: TGCAGCGTTGAAGTCACGGACTACGAGCAGTACTTC

abundance: .
v_gene: TRBV9
j_gene: TRBJ2-7
d_gene: .
CDR3aa: CASSPSGGNYEQYF
CDR3nt: TGTGCCAGCAGCCCCTCCGGCGGAAACTACGAGCAGTACTTC

abundance: .
v_gene: TRBV29-1
j_gene: TRBJ1-4
d_gene: TRBD1
CDR3aa: CSGRTGNEKLFF
CDR3nt: TGCAGCGGCCGGACAGGAAATGAAAAACTGTTTTTT

abundance: .
v_gene: TRBV10-3
j_gene: TRBJ2-7
d_gene: .
CDR3aa: CAISEGKGRYEQYF
CDR3nt: TGTGCCATCAGTGAAGGAAAGGGCCGATACGAGCAGTACTTC

abundance: .
v_gene: TRBV27
j_gene: TRBJ1-2
d_gene: .
CDR3aa: CARTLRGNYGYTF
CDR3nt: TGTGCCAGAACCCTGAGGGGGAACTATGGCTACACCTTC

abundance: .
v_gene: TRBV4-2
j_gene: TRBJ2-2
d_gene: TRBD2
CDR3aa: CASSQGEGPGELFF
CDR3nt: TGTGCCAGCAGCCAAGGGGAGGGGCCCGGGGAGCTGTTTTTT

abundance: .
v_gene: TRBV4-3
j_gene: TRBJ2-1
d_gene: TRBD2
CDR3aa: CASSQDRLAGLHEQFF
CDR3nt: TGCGCCAGCAGCCAAGATCGGCTAGCGGGACTTCATGAGCAGTTCTTC

abundance: .
v_gene: TRBV5-1
j_gene: TRBJ1-3
d_gene: .
CDR3aa: CASSLAVVGGGNTIYF
CDR3nt: TGCGCCAGCAGCTTGGCGGTAGTCGGGGGAGGAAACACCATATATTTT

abundance: once
v_gene: TRBV30
j_gene: TRBJ1-1
d_gene: TRBD1
CDR3aa: CALDRGGLEGTEAFF
CDR3nt: TGTGCCTTAGACAGGGGAGGGTTAGAGGGCACTGAAGCTTTCTTT

abundance: .
v_gene: TRBV7-2
j_gene: TRBJ1-1
d_gene: TRBD1
CDR3aa: CASSSQRQGRNTEAFF
CDR3nt: TGTGCCAGCAGCTCCCAAAGACAGGGGCGGAACACTGAAGCTTTCTTT

abundance: .
v_gene: TRBV5-4
j_gene: TRBJ2-4
d_gene: TRBD1
CDR3aa: CASSFGTENIQYF
CDR3nt: TGTGCCAGCAGCTTCGGGACAGAAAACATTCAGTACTTC

abundance: .
v_gene: TRBV11-2
j_gene: TRBJ1-6
d_gene: .
CDR3aa: CASSEEWGNSPLHF
CDR3nt: TGTGCCAGCAGCGAAGAATGGGGGAATTCACCCCTCCACTTT

abundance: .
v_gene: TRBV27
j_gene: TRBJ1-1
d_gene: .
CDR3aa: CASSFKPNTEAFF
CDR3nt: TGTGCCAGCAGTTTCAAGCCGAACACTGAAGCTTTCTTT

abundance: once
v_gene: TRBV7-9
j_gene: TRBJ1-2
d_gene: .
CDR3aa: CASSPPSGTLTNYGYTF
CDR3nt: TGTGCCAGCAGCCCACCGAGCGGGACACTTACTAACTATGGCTACACCTTC

abundance: .
v_gene: TRBV7-2
j_gene: TRBJ1-2
d_gene: .
CDR3aa: CASSHQYRVRSNYGYTF
CDR3nt: TGTGCCAGCAGCCACCAATACAGGGTCCGTTCTAACTATGGCTACACCTTC

abundance: .
v_gene: TRBV30
j_gene: TRBJ1-2
d_gene: .
CDR3aa: CAWSVHGVGDYGYTF
CDR3nt: TGTGCCTGGAGTGTACATGGGGTAGGAGACTATGGCTACACCTTC

abundance: once
v_gene: TRBV5-1
j_gene: TRBJ1-1
d_gene: .
CDR3aa: CASGSGRGTEAFF
CDR3nt: TGCGCCAGCGGGAGCGGGCGCGGAACTGAAGCTTTCTTT

abundance: .
v_gene: TRBV19
j_gene: TRBJ2-5
d_gene: .
CDR3aa: CASSIFAAGVYQETQYF
CDR3nt: TGTGCCAGTAGTATATTTGCGGCAGGGGTGTACCAAGAGACCCAGTACTTC

abundance: .
v_gene: TRBV7-2
j_gene: TRBJ2-2
d_gene: .
CDR3aa: CASSLGQSATGELFF
CDR3nt: TGTGCCAGCAGCTTAGGACAGTCGGCCACCGGGGAGCTGTTTTTT

abundance: .
v_gene: TRBV6-6
j_gene: TRBJ2-7
d_gene: .
CDR3aa: CASSPPGLTGYEQYF
CDR3nt: TGTGCCAGCAGCCCTCCGGGTCTAACAGGCTACGAGCAGTACTTC

abundance: .
v_gene: TRBV19
j_gene: TRBJ1-2
d_gene: .
CDR3aa: CASIGANPPYGYTF
CDR3nt: TGTGCCAGTATCGGGGCTAACCCCCCGTATGGCTACACCTTC

abundance: .
v_gene: TRBV28
j_gene: TRBJ2-7
d_gene: .
CDR3aa: CASSLTGVSYEQYF
CDR3nt: TGTGCCAGCAGTTTAACCGGGGTCTCCTACGAGCAGTACTTC